One and the same sample provided the 21 T cell receptor beta chains below, sequenced in a study. In TCRdb, the 5' RACE reads were re-called with MiXCR into one record per CDR3 protein. This table has 53,000 or so distinct CDR3 sequences, around 25% appearing once. Sequenced sample: tumor-infiltrating naive CD4+ T cells sorted from the breast tumor. Subset of the sample: naive CD4+ T cells, CD4+CD45RA+CD25-. The receptors here all came from a female donor with breast cancer.

The chain links TRBV28 to TRBJ1-2; D gene uncertain. There are 13 residues in the CDR3. V shed 6 bases and J shed 7 bases, with 15 bases lying between them. The germline V gene encodes CDR1 MDHEN and CDR2 SYDVKM. In nucleotides, the CDR3 is TGTGCCAGCAGCTCCCTCTCTTCGGGTGGCTACACCTTC. Encoded protein: CASSSLSSGGYTF.

The rearrangement uses TRBV29-1 and TRBJ2-3, with a tentative D call TRBD1 (5 bases). V lost 4 bases and J 3 bases, leaving 14 bases between the germline ends. This CDR3 has 14 amino acids. CDR1 and CDR2 from the germline V gene are SQVTM and ANQGSEA. The CDR3 sequence: CSVARGGTTDTQYF. For the CDR3, the DNA is TGCAGCGTTGCAAGGGGCGGTACGACAGATACGCAGTATTTT.

The rearrangement links TRBV7-9 to TRBJ1-1; 7 bases fit TRBD1. CDR3 length: 17 residues. The germline V gene has CDR1 SEHNR and CDR2 FQNEAQ (reference sequence). V lost 5 bases and J lost 0; bases outside the gene matches: 12. CDR3 nucleotides: TGTGCCAGCAGCCTGACACAGGGGACCTCCATGAACACTGAAGCTTTCTTT. This codes for CASSLTQGTSMNTEAFF.

This clonotype showed up just a few times. The chain joins TRBV6-6 to TRBJ2-3; D is unclear. The CDR3 covers 12 residues. V gave up 6 bases and J gave up 1 base, with 5 bases separating them. Germline V gene lookup returns CDR1 MNHNY and CDR2 SVGAGI (reference sequence). The CDR3 here is CASSLRTDTQYF. DNA for the CDR3: TGTGCCAGCAGCCTTCGCACAGATACGCAGTATTTT.

The table lists this clonotype with a few counts. The chain is built from TRBV20-1 and TRBJ2-1; no clear D. The CDR3 runs 11 residues. The germline V gene has CDR1 DFQATT and CDR2 SNEGSKA (reference sequence). Trimming removed 0 bases at V and 14 bases at J, with 11 bases between. The CDR3 loop reads CSARDPPSEFF. CDR3 DNA sequence: TGCAGTGCTAGAGACCCCCCGAGCGAGTTCTTC.

This clonotype was detected only a few times. The chain couples TRBV4-3 to TRBJ2-3; 15 nucleotides align to TRBD2. Germline lookup yields CDR1 LGHNA and CDR2 YSLEER. The junction had 5 bases not matched to a gene; V was cut back by 3 bases and J by 4 bases. CDR3 size: 17 residues. The CDR3 loop reads CASSHGLAGGRADTQYF. The CDR3 DNA follows: TGCGCCAGCAGCCACGGACTAGCGGGGGGGAGGGCAGATACGCAGTATTTT.

This clonotype was seen more than once but under ten times. V gene TRBV4-1 combines with J gene TRBJ2-6, with a possible D match to TRBD1 (6 bases). V dropped 0 bases and J dropped 1 base, with 7 bases sitting between them. The CDR3 is 16 residues long. CDR1 is MGHRA and CDR2 is YSYEKL in the germline V gene. The CDR3 loop is CASSQDQGSGANVLTF. DNA of the CDR3: TGCGCCAGCAGCCAAGATCAGGGGTCTGGGGCCAACGTCCTGACTTTC.

V gene TRBV7-9 combines with J gene TRBJ2-3; 8 bases line up with TRBD2. V lost 4 bases and J lost 0; bases outside the gene matches: 12. This CDR3 contains 18 residues. CDR1 is SEHNR and CDR2 is FQNEAQ in the germline V gene (reference sequence). CDR3 sequence: CASSYKGKAGVSTDTQYF. As DNA, the CDR3 is TGTGCCAGCAGCTACAAGGGAAAAGCGGGAGTCAGCACAGATACGCAGTATTTT.

This chain uses TRBV7-2 with TRBJ2-2; D perhaps matches TRBD2 (6 bases). CDR1 is SGHTA, CDR2 FQGNSA, per germline. V was trimmed by 2 bases and J by 0 bases, leaving 7 bases between them. The CDR3 loop spans 15 amino acids. CDR3 residues: CASSLRRANTGELFF. Written as DNA, the CDR3 is TGTGCCAGCAGCTTAAGGAGGGCGAACACCGGGGAGCTGTTTTTT. The full variable domain, rest sourced from reference TRBV7-2 and TRBJ2-2, is GAGVSQSPSNKVTEKGKDVELRCDPISGHTALYWYRQSLGQGLEFLIYFQGNSAPDKSGLPSDRFSAERTGGSVSTLTIQRTQQEDSAVYLCASSLRRANTGELFFGEGSRLTVL.

This clonotype is judged medium-sized (0.01 to 0.1%). The V gene is TRBV7-9, the J gene TRBJ2-7, with D unresolved. Trimming removed 2 bases at V and 5 bases at J, with 7 bases between. Germline V lookup: CDR1 SEHNR, CDR2 FQNEAQ (reference sequence). The CDR3 is 12 residues long. The CDR3 is CASSLSGDEQYF. CDR3 bases: TGTGCCAGCAGCTTATCTGGTGACGAGCAGTACTTC.

This clonotype has just a few counts. J is TRBJ2-1 and V is TRBV29-1, with 8 bases lining up with TRBD1. The V and J ends lost 7 bases and 0 bases, in that order; junction bases with no gene match: 11. CDR1 is SQVTM and CDR2 is ANQGSEA in the germline V gene. The CDR3 is made up of 16 amino acids. The DNA of the CDR3 is TGCAGCGGATGGACAGGGCTTACCTCCTCCTACAATGAGCAGTTCTTC. Its protein is CSGWTGLTSSYNEQFF.

V gene TRBV5-6 combines with J gene TRBJ1-2, with TRBD1 as a possible D gene (5 bases). Germline loops: CDR1 SGHDT, CDR2 YYEEEE. This CDR3 region has 13 residues. V was pared by 0 bases and J by 9 bases, with 12 bases between. Here the CDR3 reads CASSLDPGSSYTF. In DNA, the CDR3 is TGTGCCAGCAGCTTGGATCCAGGGAGTAGCTACACCTTC.

The rearrangement links TRBV5-1 to TRBJ2-7, with 9 bases lining up with TRBD2. The CDR3 totals 14 residues. V was clipped by 6 bases and J by 3 bases; unmatched bases: 7. Germline CDR1 is SGHRS and CDR2 is YFSETQ. CDR3 sequence: CASKVSGSNYEQYF. The DNA for the CDR3 is TGCGCCAGCAAGGTTAGCGGGAGTAACTACGAGCAGTACTTC. The variable domain in full, with the rest retrieved from reference TRBV5-1 and TRBJ2-7, is KAGVTQTPRYLIKTRGQQVTLSCSPISGHRSVSWYQQTPGQGLQFLFEYFSETQRNKGNFPGRFSGRQFSNSRSEMNVSTLELGDSALYLCASKVSGSNYEQYFGPGTRLTVT.

The table lists this clonotype with a few counts. This chain links TRBV2 with TRBJ2-1, with 9 nucleotides matching TRBD2. The CDR3 totals 14 residues. Losses at the gene ends were 10 bases for V and 0 bases for J; bases not matched to a gene: 4. In germline, CDR1 is SNHLY, CDR2 FYNNEI. As DNA, the CDR3 is TGTGCCACTAGCGGGATGAGCTCCTACAATGAGCAGTTCTTC. This sequence encodes CATSGMSSYNEQFF.

V is TRBV6-1 and J is TRBJ2-1; D ambiguous. This CDR3 has 15 residues. V was pared by 2 bases and J by 8 bases, with 16 bases between. The germline V gene has CDR1 MNHNS and CDR2 SASEGT. The CDR3 region is CASSELGSLSDEQFF. DNA for the CDR3: TGTGCCAGCAGTGAACTGGGTTCCCTCAGCGATGAGCAGTTCTTC.

This clonotype was recorded a few times. The chain uses TRBV20-1 and TRBJ1-1, with D possibly matching TRBD1 (5 bases). Germline loops: CDR1 DFQATT, CDR2 SNEGSKA (reference sequence). The CDR3 has 12 amino acids. DNA of the CDR3: TGCGTGGGGCAGGGACCGAACACTGAAGCTTTCTTT. This gives the protein CVGQGPNTEAFF.

The CDR3 DNA reads TGCAGCGTCGCCGGGAGTCCACCAGATACGCAGTATTTT. This encodes CSVAGSPPDTQYF. The chain links TRBV29-1 to TRBJ2-3, with a weak D call TRBD2 (6 bases). V lost 6 bases, J lost 4 bases, and 14 bases lay in between. The CDR3 has 13 amino acids. Germline CDR1 and CDR2: SQVTM and ANQGSEA.

V gene TRBV10-3 combines with J gene TRBJ1-2, with 9 positions matching TRBD1. Trimming at V came to 5 bases and at J to 7 bases, leaving 8 bases not matched to a gene. CDR1 ENHRY and CDR2 SYGVKD come from the germline V gene. The length of the CDR3 is 14 residues. In DNA, the CDR3 is TGTGCCATCAGTAGGGAGGGACAGGGCTTTGGCTACACCTTC. It translates to CAISREGQGFGYTF.

The sample holds many counts of this clonotype. The chain has TRBV5-1 and TRBJ2-1, with D uncertain. Germline CDR1 is SGHRS and CDR2 is YFSETQ. V lost 0 bases, J lost 1 base, and 2 bases lay in between. The CDR3 has 13 amino acids. The CDR3 sequence is CASSLGSYNEQFF. The CDR3, as DNA: TGCGCCAGCAGCTTGGGTTCCTACAATGAGCAGTTCTTC.

Comments on this clonotype: An end of the junction does not agree with germline; a read error may underlie this. This chain links TRBV3-1 with TRBJ2-2; D uncertain. The V gene's germline CDR1 is LGHDT and CDR2 YNNKEL (reference sequence). This CDR3 comprises 14 residues. CDR3 bases: TGTGCCAGCAGCCTGAGCTTAAACAGCGGGGAGCTGTTTTTT. Amino acids: CASSLSLNSGELFF.

This clonotype turned up a few times. The genes are TRBV7-2 and TRBJ2-7, with D tentatively TRBD1 or TRBD2 (5 bases each). The CDR3 is 12 amino acids. With 5 bases removed from V and 7 bases from J, the gap between germline ends came to 12 bases. Per the germline V gene, CDR1 is SGHTA and CDR2 is FQGNSA. The CDR3 here is CASSRRDGEQYF. For the CDR3, the DNA is TGTGCCAGCAGCCGCCGGGACGGGGAGCAGTACTTC.